This passage covers 27 T cell receptor beta chains from one sample sequenced in a study of T cells in localized non-small cell lung cancer (dated by TCRdb to 2019 to 2021). Libraries were built with the immunoSEQ multiplex PCR assay. This is the immuneACCESS table as TCRdb keeps it, with only in-frame sequences that have V and J called. A part of the clones is gone; compared with another copy, unresolved V genes explain less than half, and the rest is unexplained. For this sample the table gives 4,000 to 6,000 clones, of which around 50% were detected only once. The ten largest clones capture less than 4% of the sample. This specimen was lymph node tissue, taken before any cancer treatment. Receptors were obtained from a male donor at least 60 years old with stage I squamous cell lung carcinoma.

The sample holds a few counts of this clone. The chain links TRBV11-3 to TRBJ2-1; 11 bases are a match to TRBD2. Germline assignment: CDR1 SGHNT and CDR2 YENEEA. The V segment lost 4 bases and the J segment 7 bases; nucleotides outside the gene matches: 6. This CDR3 has 15 residues. For the CDR3, the DNA is TGTGCCAGCAGCTCCGGACTAGCGGGTATGAATGAGCAGTTCTTC. Translated, it gives CASSSGLAGMNEQFF.

The chain has TRBV30 and TRBJ2-7; 9 nucleotides match TRBD1. Trimming cost V 7 bases and J 7 bases; bases outside gene matches: 5. The CDR3 is 11 residues long. Germline V gene lookup returns CDR1 GTSNPN and CDR2 SVGIG (reference sequence). CDR3 residues: CASWTGVEQYF. The CDR3 region has the DNA TGTGCCTCCTGGACAGGGGTTGAGCAGTACTTC.

This clone appeared a few times. The genes are TRBV9 and TRBJ1-2; 7 nucleotides line up with TRBD1. Germline CDR1 is SGDLS and CDR2 is YYNGEE. The length of the CDR3 is 13 residues. V lost 5 bases, J lost 10 bases, and 11 bases stayed unmatched. This CDR3 reads CASSEQGRDPYTF. CDR3 sequence (DNA): TGTGCCAGCAGTGAACAGGGGCGCGATCCCTACACCTTC.

The chain combines TRBV29-1 with TRBJ1-2, with 7 bases aligning to TRBD1. Trimming at V came to 7 bases and at J to 4 bases, leaving 6 bases not matched to a gene. The germline V gene encodes CDR1 SQVTM and CDR2 ANQGSEA. This CDR3 contains 12 residues. CDR3 nucleotides: TGCAGCGGCGCCCGGGACAGCTATGGCTACACCTTC. Amino acids: CSGARDSYGYTF.

The chain combines TRBV19 with TRBJ1-2, with D unresolved. Germline loops: CDR1 LNHDA, CDR2 SQIVND (reference sequence). The CDR3 loop spans 14 amino acids. V gave up 3 bases and J gave up 5 bases, with 13 bases separating them. The CDR3 nucleotides read TGTGCCAGTAGTATTCTGGCAGGCGGATATGGCTACACCTTC. Protein product: CASSILAGGYGYTF.

This clone was seen once. CDR3 DNA: TGTGCCAGCAGTAGGACGGGCAATCAGCCCCAGCATTTT. As protein: CASSRTGNQPQHF. V and J are TRBV28 and TRBJ1-5; D gene unclear. The CDR3 totals 13 residues. Trimming removed 5 bases from V and 2 bases from J, with 7 bases in between. Germline CDR1 is MDHEN and CDR2 is SYDVKM.

The rearrangement links TRBV30 to TRBJ1-3, with D perhaps matching TRBD1 (5 bases). The CDR3 length is 14 residues. Germline CDR1 GTSNPN, CDR2 SVGIG (reference sequence). Trimming left V 1 base short and J 2 bases short, with 9 bases between. In nucleotides, the CDR3 is TGTGCCTGGAGTGCTCAGGGTACTGGAAACACCATATATTTT. Encoded protein: CAWSAQGTGNTIYF.

This clone was seen a handful of times. V usage is TRBV6-8 and J usage is TRBJ2-1; D is uncertain. Germline CDR1 is MNHGY and CDR2 is SAAAGT. The V and J ends lost 2 bases and 3 bases respectively, with 14 bases between them. The CDR3 runs 16 residues. The CDR3 loop reads CASSYQGSQGYNEQFF. The CDR3 bases are TGTGCCAGCAGTTACCAAGGGTCCCAAGGCTACAATGAGCAGTTCTTC.

As concerns this clone: One end of the junction does not line up with germline, which may come from a read error. An unread or ambiguous base exists; X represents the residue it encodes. V gene TRBV12-5 combines with J gene TRBJ2-7; D might be TRBD1 or TRBD2, each matching 5 bases. Per the germline V gene, CDR1 is LGHNT and CDR2 is FRNRAP. The CDR3 covers 13 residues. As DNA, the CDR3 is TGTGCTARTGGTTTAGGGACCAACTACGAGCAGTACTTC. Its protein is CAXGLGTNYEQYF.

The V and J genes are TRBV19 and TRBJ2-5, with D possibly matching TRBD2 (6 bases). This CDR3 comprises 14 residues. Germline loops: CDR1 LNHDA, CDR2 SQIVND (reference sequence). Trimming removed 6 bases at V and 4 bases at J, with 15 bases between. DNA of the CDR3: TGTGCCAGTAGACGCGACGGAGGGGTAGAGACCCAGTACTTC. Translating gives CASRRDGGVETQYF.

The chain has TRBV12-5 and TRBJ1-1, with no clear D. Germline CDR1 is LGHNT and CDR2 is FRNRAP. The length of the CDR3 is 13 residues. For the CDR3, the DNA is TGTGCCAGCTTACTTTGGATGAACACTGAAGCTTTCTTT. Amino acid sequence: CASLLWMNTEAFF.

The chain couples TRBV6-8 to TRBJ1-1, with D possibly matching TRBD1 (5 bases). The CDR3 totals 12 residues. The germline V gene encodes CDR1 MNHGY and CDR2 SAAAGT. V was trimmed by 1 base and J by 6 bases, leaving 6 bases between them. CDR3 region: CASSYWGAEAFF. CDR3 nucleotide sequence: TGTGCCAGCAGTTACTGGGGCGCTGAAGCTTTCTTT.

This clone was seen more than once but under ten times. The chain combines TRBV6-8 with TRBJ1-5; the D is unclear. This CDR3 comprises 16 residues. V lost 1 base and J 2 bases, leaving 12 bases between the germline ends. Germline V gene sequence: CDR1 MNHGY, CDR2 SAAAGT. The CDR3 here is CASSYLGSEGNQPQHF. The CDR3 DNA is TGTGCCAGCAGTTACTTGGGGAGTGAAGGCAATCAGCCCCAGCATTTT.

The chain employs TRBV19 and TRBJ2-7; 7 positions match TRBD2. From germline, CDR1 is LNHDA and CDR2 SQIVND (reference sequence). V gave up 6 bases and J gave up 1 base; unmatched junction bases: 12. The CDR3 runs to 16 residues. CDR3 residues: CASRSGPGTTSYEQYF. The DNA for the CDR3 is TGTGCCAGTAGATCAGGCCCCGGGACTACTTCCTACGAGCAGTACTTC.

The gene calls are TRBV12-5 and TRBJ2-5, with D perhaps matching TRBD1 (5 bases). The CDR3 runs to 16 residues. V was trimmed by 1 base and J by 4 bases, leaving 16 bases between them. Germline V lookup: CDR1 LGHNT, CDR2 FRNRAP. Here the CDR3 DNA reads TGTGCTAGTGGTTTGGGCCACTCGACAGCTCGAGAGACCCAGTACTTC. Its translation: CASGLGHSTARETQYF.

This chain joins TRBV19 and TRBJ2-3; 11 nucleotides align to TRBD2. There are 16 residues in the CDR3. CDR1 LNHDA and CDR2 SQIVND come from the germline V gene (reference sequence). Trimming at V came to 3 bases and at J to 6 bases, leaving 8 bases not matched to a gene. Here the CDR3 reads CASSISLAGGFDTQYF. The CDR3 DNA follows: TGTGCCAGTAGTATCTCCCTAGCGGGAGGCTTTGATACGCAGTATTTT.

The chain links TRBV5-1 to TRBJ2-5; tentative D call: TRBD1 (6 bases). The V gene's germline CDR1 is SGHRS and CDR2 YFSETQ. Trimming removed 4 bases from V and 1 base from J, with 17 bases in between. The CDR3 is made up of 16 amino acids. Here the CDR3 reads CASSPFTGSGQETQYF. In nucleotides, the CDR3 is TGCGCCAGCAGCCCCTTTACAGGGTCGGGCCAAGAGACCCAGTACTTC.

The chain's CDR3 is CASSANLGLAGGPSQETQYF. For the CDR3, the DNA is TGTGCCAGCAGCGCGAATCTCGGGCTAGCGGGAGGCCCGAGCCAAGAGACCCAGTACTTC. The chain recombines TRBV9 with TRBJ2-5; 11 bases match TRBD2. V gave up 3 bases and J gave up 1 base; unmatched junction bases: 17. Germline V lookup: CDR1 SGDLS, CDR2 YYNGEE. The CDR3 is 20 amino acids. Looking up the rest from reference TRBV9 and TRBJ2-5 gives the full variable domain: DSGVTQTPKHLITATGQRVTLRCSPRSGDLSVYWYQQSLDQGLQFLIQYYNGEERAKGNILERFSAQQFPDLHSELNLSSLELGDSALYFCASSANLGLAGGPSQETQYFGPGTRLLVL.

The gene calls are TRBV23-1 and TRBJ2-7; D possibly corresponds to TRBD2 (6 bases). TRBV23-1 is an ORF, and what it does is uncertain. The CDR3 spans 17 residues. The V and J ends lost 1 base and 4 bases respectively, with 20 bases between them. CDR3 bases: TGCGCCAGCAGTCAATTTGGGGGAAGGCGGGATGTTTACGAGCAGTACTTC. Its protein product is CASSQFGGRRDVYEQYF.

This clone was seen a handful of times. The rearrangement joins TRBV29-1 to TRBJ2-3; D unclear. This CDR3 contains 12 residues. Germline V gives CDR1 SQVTM, CDR2 ANQGSEA. Trimming pared 1 base from V and 4 bases from J, leaving 6 bases between. CDR3 sequence reads: CSVEAGADTQYF. The DNA for the CDR3 is TGCAGCGTTGAAGCTGGAGCAGATACGCAGTATTTT.

This chain joins TRBV9 and TRBJ2-1; D not certain. V was cut by 5 bases and J by 12 bases, with 18 bases left in between. The CDR3 extends over 13 amino acids. Germline-derived CDR1 and CDR2 are SGDLS and YYNGEE. CDR3 loop: CASSEEGGIVQFF. CDR3 coding DNA: TGTGCCAGCAGTGAAGAAGGTGGAATCGTGCAGTTCTTC.

The rearrangement links TRBV2 to TRBJ2-2, with 11 positions matching TRBD2. Germline loops: CDR1 SNHLY, CDR2 FYNNEI. The CDR3 is 14 residues long. The V and J ends lost 6 bases and 9 bases, in that order; junction bases with no gene match: 6. The CDR3 DNA follows: TGTGCCAGCAGGGCCGGGACTAGCGGCTGGGAGCTGTTTTTT. It encodes CASRAGTSGWELFF. The full variable domain, completed using reference TRBV2 and TRBJ2-2, is EPEVTQTPSHQVTQMGQEVILRCVPISNHLYFYWYRQILGQKVEFLVSFYNNEISEKSEIFDDQFSVERPDGSNFTLKIRSTKLEDSAMYFCASRAGTSGWELFFGEGSRLTVL.

The chain is built from TRBV30 and TRBJ2-1; a weak D match, TRBD2 (6 bases). The CDR3 extends over 13 amino acids. Trimming shortened V by 2 bases and J by 7 bases, and 12 bases separated the two germline ends. CDR1 GTSNPN and CDR2 SVGIG come from the germline V gene (reference sequence). CDR3 coding DNA: TGTGCCTGGAGTCGGGGGACTGCTAATGAGCAGTTCTTC. Protein sequence: CAWSRGTANEQFF.

This sequence joins TRBV28 and TRBJ2-5; D not resolved. The germline V gene has CDR1 MDHEN and CDR2 SYDVKM. The CDR3 is 13 amino acids. Trimming stripped 10 bases from V and 6 bases from J, with 18 bases between. The CDR3 DNA reads as TGTGCCACCATGGGATGGGCTTCGAAGACCCAGTACTTC. This sequence encodes CATMGWASKTQYF. Using reference TRBV28 and TRBJ2-5 for the parts outside the CDR3, the full variable domain is DVKVTQSSRYLVKRTGEKVFLECVQDMDHENMFWYRQDPGLGLRLIYFSYDVKMKEKGDIPEGYSVSREKKERFSLILESASTNQTSMYLCATMGWASKTQYFGPGTRLLVL.

This clone was picked up a small number of times. At one of its ends the junction is not consistent with the germline gene, which may arise from a read error. The chain links TRBV6-8 to TRBJ2-5, with 9 bases matching TRBD1. The CDR3 loop spans 15 amino acids. Germline-derived CDR1 and CDR2 are MNHGY and SAAAGT. CDR3 sequence: CAISAGTGRGETQYF. The CDR3 DNA reads TGTGCCATCAGTGCCGGGACAGGGAGAGGCGAGACCCAGTACTTC.

V usage is TRBV11-3 and J usage is TRBJ1-1; TRBD1 aligns across 7 bases. CDR1 and CDR2 from the germline V gene are SGHNT and YENEEA. The CDR3 totals 15 residues. J lost 1 base, V lost 2 bases, and 4 bases had no gene match. CDR3 DNA: TGTGCCAGCAGCTTACAGGGACAGACGAACACTGAAGCTTTCTTT. It codes for CASSLQGQTNTEAFF.

This clone was seen only a few times. The CDR3: CATQTQGTEAFF. The CDR3, as DNA: TGTGCCACCCAAACACAGGGGACTGAAGCTTTCTTT. V gene TRBV9 combines with J gene TRBJ1-1; 7 bases map to TRBD1. CDR3 length: 12 residues. V shed 9 bases and J 5 bases; nucleotides not matched to a gene: 7. The germline gives CDR1 SGDLS, CDR2 YYNGEE.